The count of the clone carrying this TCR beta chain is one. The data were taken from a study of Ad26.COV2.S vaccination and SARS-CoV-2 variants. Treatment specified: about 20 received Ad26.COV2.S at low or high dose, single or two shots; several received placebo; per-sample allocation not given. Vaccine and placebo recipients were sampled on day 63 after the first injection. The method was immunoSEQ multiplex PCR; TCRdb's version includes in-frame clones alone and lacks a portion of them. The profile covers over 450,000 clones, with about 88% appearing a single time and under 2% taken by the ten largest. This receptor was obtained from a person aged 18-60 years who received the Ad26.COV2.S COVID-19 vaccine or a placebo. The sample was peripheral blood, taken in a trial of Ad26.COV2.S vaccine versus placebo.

In DNA, the CDR3 is TGTGCCAGCAGCTTAAGTGTTGATACGCAGTATTTT. Translated: CASSLSVDTQYF. This chain uses TRBV11-2 with TRBJ2-3; D remains ambiguous. V lost 2 bases to trimming and J lost 6 bases, with 6 bases between them. This CDR3 spans 12 amino acids. Germline V lookup: CDR1 SGHAT, CDR2 FQNNGV.